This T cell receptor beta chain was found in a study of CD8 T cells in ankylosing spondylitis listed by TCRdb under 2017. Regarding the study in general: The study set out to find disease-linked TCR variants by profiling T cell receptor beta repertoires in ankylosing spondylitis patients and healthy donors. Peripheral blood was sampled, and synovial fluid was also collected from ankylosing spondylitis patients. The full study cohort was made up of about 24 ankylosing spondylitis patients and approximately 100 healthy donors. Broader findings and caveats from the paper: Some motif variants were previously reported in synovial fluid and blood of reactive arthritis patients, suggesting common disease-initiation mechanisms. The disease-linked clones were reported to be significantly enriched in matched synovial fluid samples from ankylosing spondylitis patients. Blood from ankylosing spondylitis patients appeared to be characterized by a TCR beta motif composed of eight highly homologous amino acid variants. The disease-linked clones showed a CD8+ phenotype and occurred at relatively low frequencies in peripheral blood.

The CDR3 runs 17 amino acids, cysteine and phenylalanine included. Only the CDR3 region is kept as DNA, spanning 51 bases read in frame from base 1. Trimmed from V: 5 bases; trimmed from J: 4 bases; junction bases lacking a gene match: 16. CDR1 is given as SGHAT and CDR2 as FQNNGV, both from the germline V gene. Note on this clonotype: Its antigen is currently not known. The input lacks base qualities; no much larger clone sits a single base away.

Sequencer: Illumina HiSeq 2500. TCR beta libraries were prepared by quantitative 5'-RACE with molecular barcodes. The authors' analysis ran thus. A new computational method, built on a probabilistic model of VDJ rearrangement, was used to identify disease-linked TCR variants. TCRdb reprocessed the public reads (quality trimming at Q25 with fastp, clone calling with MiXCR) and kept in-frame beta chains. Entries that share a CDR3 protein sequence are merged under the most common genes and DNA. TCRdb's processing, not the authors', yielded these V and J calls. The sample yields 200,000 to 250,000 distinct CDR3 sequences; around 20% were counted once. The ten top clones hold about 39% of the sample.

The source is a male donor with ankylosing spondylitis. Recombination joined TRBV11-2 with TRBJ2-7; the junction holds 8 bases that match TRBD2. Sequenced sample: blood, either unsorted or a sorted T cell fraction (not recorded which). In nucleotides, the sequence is TGTGCCAGCAGCGCATTTCTCAGCGGGGGAGCTTCGTACGAGCAGTACTTC. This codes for CASSAFLSGGASYEQYF.